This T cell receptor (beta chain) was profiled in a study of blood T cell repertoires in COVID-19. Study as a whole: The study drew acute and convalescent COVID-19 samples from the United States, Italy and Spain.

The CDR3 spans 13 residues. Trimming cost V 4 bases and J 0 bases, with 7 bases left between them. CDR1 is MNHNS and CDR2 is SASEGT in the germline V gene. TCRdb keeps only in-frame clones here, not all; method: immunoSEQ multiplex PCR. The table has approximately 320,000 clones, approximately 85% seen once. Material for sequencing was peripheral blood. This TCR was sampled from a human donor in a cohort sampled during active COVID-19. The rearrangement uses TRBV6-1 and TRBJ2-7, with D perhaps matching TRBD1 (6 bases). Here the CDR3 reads CASSGDNSYEQYF. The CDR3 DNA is TGTGCCAGCAGTGGGGACAACTCCTACGAGCAGTACTTC.